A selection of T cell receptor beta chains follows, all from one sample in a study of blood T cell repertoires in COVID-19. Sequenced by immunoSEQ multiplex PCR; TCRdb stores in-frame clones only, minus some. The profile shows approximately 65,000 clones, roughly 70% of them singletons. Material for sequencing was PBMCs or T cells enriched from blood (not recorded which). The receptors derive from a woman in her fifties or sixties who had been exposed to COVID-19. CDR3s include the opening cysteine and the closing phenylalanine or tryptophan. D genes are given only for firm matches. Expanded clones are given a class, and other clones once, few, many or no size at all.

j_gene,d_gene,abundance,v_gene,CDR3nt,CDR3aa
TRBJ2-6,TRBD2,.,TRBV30,TGTGCCTGGTCCCCGGGGACTAGCGGGGGCTACCGCTCTGGGGCCAACGTCCTGACTTTC,CAWSPGTSGGYRSGANVLTF
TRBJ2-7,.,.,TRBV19,TGTGCCAGTAGTATACAGGGGCCTTACGAGCAGTACTTC,CASSIQGPYEQYF
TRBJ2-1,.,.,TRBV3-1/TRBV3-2,TGTGCCAGCAGCCTTGTGCGGGTCAACTACAATGAGCAGTTCTTC,CASSLVRVNYNEQFF
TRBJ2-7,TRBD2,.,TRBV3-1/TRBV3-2,TGTGCCAGCAGCCTACGGACTAGCGGGAGGTACGAGCAGTACTTC,CASSLRTSGRYEQYF
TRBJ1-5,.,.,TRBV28,TGTGCCAGCAGTCCCGTTGCAGGGGATAGCAATCAGCCCCAGCATTTT,CASSPVAGDSNQPQHF
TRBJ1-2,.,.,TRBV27,TGTGCCAGCAGTCCAACCGGGGTAGGGCTTTATGGCTACACCTTC,CASSPTGVGLYGYTF
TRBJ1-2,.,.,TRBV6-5,TGTGCCAGCATACCGTTTAACTTCGGCTACACCTTC,CASIPFNFGYTF
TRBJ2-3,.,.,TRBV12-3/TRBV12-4,TGTGCCAGCAGTTCAGGTTTTATAGATACGCAGTATTTT,CASSSGFIDTQYF
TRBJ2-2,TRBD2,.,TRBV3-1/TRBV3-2,TGTGCCAGCAGCCCCCCCTCGGGAGGGGCCGGGGAGCTGTTTTTT,CASSPPSGGAGELFF
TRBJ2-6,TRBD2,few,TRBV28,TGTGCCAGCCGACCGGGGGGAGGCGTTGGGGCCAACGTCCTGACTTTC,CASRPGGGVGANVLTF
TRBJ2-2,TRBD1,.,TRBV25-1,TGTGCCAGCAGCGCGATCGGGACAGGGGAGGCCGGGGAGCTGTTTTTT,CASSAIGTGEAGELFF
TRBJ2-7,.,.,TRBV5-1,TGCGCCAGCAGCTTGGCAGGGAACTACGAGCAGTACTTC,CASSLAGNYEQYF
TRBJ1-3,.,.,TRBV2,TGTGCCAGCACCCAGGACAGTCCAGGAAACACCATATATTTT,CASTQDSPGNTIYF
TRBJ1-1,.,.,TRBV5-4,TGTGCCAGCAGCCGAGAGAGGAACACTGAAGCTTTCTTT,CASSRERNTEAFF
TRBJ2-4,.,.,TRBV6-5,TGTGCCAGCAGTCCTCCCGGGGACATTCAGTACTTC,CASSPPGDIQYF
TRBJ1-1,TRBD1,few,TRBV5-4,TGTGCCAGCGGCGGACAGGGCCGGAACACTGAAGCTTTCTTT,CASGGQGRNTEAFF
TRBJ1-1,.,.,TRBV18,TGTGCCAGCTCACCACAACAGGGCAAGAACACTGAAGCTTTCTTT,CASSPQQGKNTEAFF
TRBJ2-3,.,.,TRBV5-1,TGCGCCAGCAGCTTGGACGGGGTGCGCACAGATACGCAGTATTTT,CASSLDGVRTDTQYF
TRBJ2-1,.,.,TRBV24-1,TGTGCCACCAGTGATGACAGGAGCTCCTACAATGAGCAGTTCTTC,CATSDDRSSYNEQFF
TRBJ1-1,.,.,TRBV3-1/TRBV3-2,TGTGCCAGCAGCTCGCCGGGACATCAGGCCACTGAAGCTTTCTTT,CASSSPGHQATEAFF
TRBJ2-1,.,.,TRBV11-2,TGTGCCAGCAGCTTAGGGACTTTTGAGCAGTTCTTC,CASSLGTFEQFF
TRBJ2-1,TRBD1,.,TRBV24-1,TGTGCCACCAGCGACCGGGACAGGAATTACAATGAGCAGTTCTTC,CATSDRDRNYNEQFF
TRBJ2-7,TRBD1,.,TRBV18,TGTGCCAGCTCACCCGATGCCAGGGGGGAGCAGTACTTC,CASSPDARGEQYF
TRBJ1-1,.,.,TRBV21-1,TGTGCCAGCAGCATACATCCCGGGACAGGGTTCGGGACTGAAGCTTTCTTT,CASSIHPGTGFGTEAFF
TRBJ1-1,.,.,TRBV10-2,TGCGCCAGCAGTGAGTCGCCCAGATACACTGAAGCTTTCTTT,CASSESPRYTEAFF
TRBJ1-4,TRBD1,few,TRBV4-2,TGTGCCAGCAGCCAAGATTCCGGACAGGGGAGTGAAAAACTGTTTTTT,CASSQDSGQGSEKLFF
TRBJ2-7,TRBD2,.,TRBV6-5,TGTGCCAGCAGTTACTCAGCGGGAAGCTCCTACGAGCAGTACTTC,CASSYSAGSSYEQYF
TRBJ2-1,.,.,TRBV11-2,TGTGCCAGCAGCAGGAGTAATGGTGAGCAGTTCTTC,CASSRSNGEQFF
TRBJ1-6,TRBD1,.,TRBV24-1,TGTGCCACCTCAGCCGGGGACAGACTTAATTCACCCCTCCACTTT,CATSAGDRLNSPLHF
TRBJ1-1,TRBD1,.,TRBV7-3,TGTGCCAGCAGTCATTACACAGGGGTCACTGAAGCTTTCTTT,CASSHYTGVTEAFF
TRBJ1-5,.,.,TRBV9,TGTGCCAGCAGCGTAGGGAGTGGTAATCAGCCCCAGCATTTT,CASSVGSGNQPQHF
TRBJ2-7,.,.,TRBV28,TGTGCCAGCAGCCCTGAAAGGGGCGAGCAGTACTTC,CASSPERGEQYF
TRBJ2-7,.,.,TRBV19,TGTGCCAGTACTAGCTACGAGCAGTACTTC,CASTSYEQYF
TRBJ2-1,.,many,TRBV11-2,TGTGCCAGCAGCTTAGAGAGCAGGGTCAATGAGCAGTTCTTC,CASSLESRVNEQFF
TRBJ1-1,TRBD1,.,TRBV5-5,TGTGCCAGCAGCCCTTATGGGACAGGGAAGAACACTGAAGCTTTCTTT,CASSPYGTGKNTEAFF
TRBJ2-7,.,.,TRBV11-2,TGTGCCAGCAGCCCCCCAGAGGGATGGGAGCAGTACTTC,CASSPPEGWEQYF
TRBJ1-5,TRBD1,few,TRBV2,TGTGCCAGCAACCGGGACAGTTATCAGCCCCAGCATTTT,CASNRDSYQPQHF
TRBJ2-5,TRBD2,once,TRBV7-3,TGTGCCAGCAGCTCGGGGGGGCAAGAGACCCAGTACTTC,CASSSGGQETQYF
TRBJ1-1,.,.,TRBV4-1,TGCGCCAGCAGCCAAAGACAGTTGGACACTGAAGCTTTCTTT,CASSQRQLDTEAFF
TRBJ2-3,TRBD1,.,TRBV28,TGTGCCAGCAGTTCGACAGGGGTCACAGATACGCAGTATTTT,CASSSTGVTDTQYF
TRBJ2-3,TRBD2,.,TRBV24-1,TGTGCCACCAGTGATTTCCGACTAGCGGGAGGGCCTAGCACAGATACGCAGTATTTT,CATSDFRLAGGPSTDTQYF
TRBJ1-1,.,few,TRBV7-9,TGTGCCAGCAGCTTAGTCATTGGGGCAGGGTTTGAAGCTTTCTTT,CASSLVIGAGFEAFF
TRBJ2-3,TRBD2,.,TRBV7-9,TGTGCCAGCAGCTTAACTAGCGGGGACACAGATACGCAGTATTTT,CASSLTSGDTDTQYF
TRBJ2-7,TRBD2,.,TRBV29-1,TGCAGCGTAGCCGGACGACTAGCGGGGAGTAGCAACGAGCAGTACTTC,CSVAGRLAGSSNEQYF